The 11 T cell receptor beta chains given below trace back to one sample, sequenced in a study of control samples from healthy donors and cancer patients. Some clones are missing from TCRdb's copy, which holds only in-frame ones; the method was immunoSEQ multiplex PCR. The sample shows 150,000 to 200,000 clones, about 90% of them seen only once. The sequenced sample consisted of blood. These receptors were collected from a man aged 25-45 years in good health.

V is TRBV5-1 and J is TRBJ2-7, with TRBD2 matching 7 bases. Germline values: CDR1 SGHRS, CDR2 YFSETQ. Unmatched junction bases numbered 11, after V lost 4 bases and J lost 4 bases. The CDR3 has 15 amino acids. In nucleotides, the CDR3 is TGCGCCAGCAGCCGCGGGAGCTCCCTCGGGTACGAGCAGTACTTC. Translated: CASSRGSSLGYEQYF.

The gene calls are TRBV14 and TRBJ1-2, with a tentative D call TRBD1 (6 bases). The CDR3 covers 14 residues. Per germline, CDR1 SGHDN and CDR2 FVKESK. Trimming removed 1 base at V and 5 bases at J, with 11 bases between. The CDR3 nucleotides read TGTGCCAGCAGCCAAGGGGGGCGATTGTATGGCTACACCTTC. Amino acids: CASSQGGRLYGYTF. Filled out from reference TRBV14 and TRBJ1-2, the complete variable domain reads EAGVTQFPSHSVIEKGQTVTLRCDPISGHDNLYWYRRVMGKEIKFLLHFVKESKQDESGMPNNRFLAERTGGTYSTLKVQPAELEDSGVYFCASSQGGRLYGYTFGSGTRLTVV.

This sequence joins TRBV6-6 and TRBJ2-2; D is unclear. The CDR3 covers 15 residues. Trimming left V 6 bases short and J 4 bases short, with 15 bases between. Per the germline V gene, CDR1 is MNHNY and CDR2 is SVGAGI (reference sequence). The CDR3: CASRAPGLLTGELFF. The CDR3 DNA is TGTGCCAGCAGAGCCCCCGGGCTACTCACCGGGGAGCTGTTTTTT.

The chain is built from TRBV28 and TRBJ1-5; TRBD1 is a possible D gene (5 bases). The CDR3 totals 16 residues. From germline, CDR1 is MDHEN and CDR2 SYDVKM. V lost 6 bases, J lost 5 bases, and 20 bases lay in between. The CDR3 sequence: CASSSGAAFGYQPQHF. The CDR3 DNA sequence: TGTGCCAGCAGCTCCGGGGCCGCGTTCGGGTATCAGCCCCAGCATTTT. Full variable domain (outside the CDR3, taken from reference TRBV28 and TRBJ1-5): DVKVTQSSRYLVKRTGEKVFLECVQDMDHENMFWYRQDPGLGLRLIYFSYDVKMKEKGDIPEGYSVSREKKERFSLILESASTNQTSMYLCASSSGAAFGYQPQHFGDGTRLSIL.

V and J are TRBV19 and TRBJ1-1; 10 bases map to TRBD1. The trim removed 7 bases at V and 2 bases at J, leaving 7 bases unmatched. From germline, CDR1 is LNHDA and CDR2 SQIVND (reference sequence). The CDR3 sequence is 15 residues long. CDR3 sequence reads: CASKRDRGPNTEAFF. DNA for the CDR3: TGTGCCAGTAAACGGGACAGGGGACCCAACACTGAAGCTTTCTTT. Full variable domain (outside the CDR3, taken from reference TRBV19 and TRBJ1-1): DGGITQSPKYLFRKEGQNVTLSCEQNLNHDAMYWYRQDPGQGLRLIYYSQIVNDFQKGDIAEGYSVSREKKESFPLTVTSAQKNPTAFYLCASKRDRGPNTEAFFGQGTRLTVV.

The chain is built from TRBV19 and TRBJ2-1; TRBD1 is a possible D gene (6 bases). The V end was cut by 10 bases, the J end by 0 bases, with 13 bases between. Germline assignment: CDR1 LNHDA and CDR2 SQIVND (reference sequence). This CDR3 has 14 residues. CDR3 DNA: TGTGCCACCCGGACAGCCAACTCCTACAATGAGCAGTTCTTC. Translating it yields CATRTANSYNEQFF.

The chain joins TRBV6-4 to TRBJ2-2, with D unclear. V was trimmed by 0 bases and J by 6 bases, leaving 8 bases between them. Germline V CDR1 and CDR2: MRHNA, SNTAGT. The CDR3 totals 14 residues. Here the CDR3 DNA reads TGTGCCAGCAGTGACTCGAATCGACCCGGGGAGCTGTTTTTT. As protein: CASSDSNRPGELFF.

This chain links TRBV4-1 with TRBJ2-5, with 9 bases that match TRBD2. The germline V gene has CDR1 MGHRA and CDR2 YSYEKL. V gave up 4 bases and J gave up 0 bases; unmatched junction bases: 3. The length of the CDR3 is 15 residues. The CDR3 nucleotides read TGCGCCAGCAGCCCTCGACTAGCGGACCAAGAGACCCAGTACTTC. Its protein product is CASSPRLADQETQYF.

The chain uses TRBV29-1 and TRBJ1-1, with unresolved D. The V and J ends lost 8 bases and 5 bases respectively, with 18 bases between them. CDR3 length: 13 amino acids. In germline, CDR1 is SQVTM, CDR2 ANQGSEA. CDR3 region: CSLQYRRGTEAFF. The CDR3 bases are TGCAGCCTACAGTACCGCCGAGGGACTGAAGCTTTCTTT. The whole variable domain, remainder taken from reference TRBV29-1 and TRBJ1-1, is SAVISQKPSRDICQRGTSLTIQCQVDSQVTMMFWYRQQPGQSLTLIATANQGSEATYESGFVIDKFPISRPNLTFSTLTVSNMSPEDSSIYLCSLQYRRGTEAFFGQGTRLTVV.

The V call is TRBV27, the J call TRBJ2-7; 11 bases line up with TRBD2. The germline V gene encodes CDR1 MNHEY and CDR2 SMNVEV (reference sequence). V dropped 5 bases and J dropped 3; count of bases not matched to a gene: 6. The CDR3 runs to 15 residues. The CDR3 region is CASSPGTSGVYEQYF. Written as DNA, the CDR3 is TGTGCCAGCAGTCCCGGGACTAGCGGAGTCTACGAGCAGTACTTC.

This clone was counted between two and nine times. The chain links TRBV11-3 to TRBJ2-1; 9 positions agree with TRBD2. Per the germline V gene, CDR1 is SGHNT and CDR2 is YENEEA. V shed 3 bases, J shed 10 bases, and the junction held 16 bases outside the gene matches. CDR3 length equals 17 residues. CDR3 nucleotide sequence: TGTGCCAGCAGCTTGGGACTAGCCCCGGGGGTTATGGGGGAGCAGTTCTTC. Protein product: CASSLGLAPGVMGEQFF.